The rows below give T cell receptor beta chains drawn from one sample of a study of identical twins. TCRdb re-derived calls from the 5' RACE reads in MiXCR, one entry per CDR3 protein. The sample has 240,000 or so distinct CDR3 sequences; roughly 7% are singletons. The same data also went into a second study, on yellow fever vaccine responses in identical twins.

What was sequenced was memory (CD45RO+) T cells sorted from blood. Receptors originate from a woman younger than 35 in good health. CDR3s include the opening cysteine and the closing phenylalanine or tryptophan. The order of the fields is clone size, D gene, V gene, J gene, CDR3 DNA, CDR3 protein. The D gene is left open where the match is weak. Some rows have no size entry. The others give once, few or many, or a class for an expanded clone.

clone size: many; D gene: TRBD2; V gene: TRBV5-1; J gene: TRBJ2-5; CDR3 DNA: TGCGCCAGCAGCTTAATAGCGGGGGAAAAAGAGACCCAGTACTTC; CDR3 protein: CASSLIAGEKETQYF
clone size: -; D gene: TRBD2; V gene: TRBV27; J gene: TRBJ2-3; CDR3 DNA: TGTGCCAGCAGTAGAAGCGGGGGTCTAGGTCGGGGAGCCGTTGATACGCAGTATTTT; CDR3 protein: CASSRSGGLGRGAVDTQYF
clone size: many; D gene: TRBD1; V gene: TRBV11-1; J gene: TRBJ1-5; CDR3 DNA: TGTGCCAGCAGCTTAGCGATTGGGACAGGGGTTAGCAATCAGCCCCAGCATTTT; CDR3 protein: CASSLAIGTGVSNQPQHF
clone size: many; D gene: TRBD1; V gene: TRBV6-1; J gene: TRBJ2-6; CDR3 DNA: TGTGCCAGCAGCCGCGGACAGGGGTCTGGGGCCAACGTCCTGACTTTC; CDR3 protein: CASSRGQGSGANVLTF
clone size: -; D gene: TRBD1; V gene: TRBV7-9; J gene: TRBJ2-2; CDR3 DNA: TGTGCCAGCAGCTCGTTAACAGGGGTTGCCGGGGAGCTGTTTTTT; CDR3 protein: CASSSLTGVAGELFF
clone size: few; D gene: TRBD2; V gene: TRBV24-1; J gene: TRBJ2-5; CDR3 DNA: TGTGCCACCGGCGGGGGGTTCCAAGAGACCCAGTACTTC; CDR3 protein: CATGGGFQETQYF
clone size: -; D gene: -; V gene: TRBV28; J gene: TRBJ2-7; CDR3 DNA: TGTGCCAGCAGTTGGCAGGGACGGGGGGAGCAGTACTTC; CDR3 protein: CASSWQGRGEQYF
clone size: many; D gene: TRBD1; V gene: TRBV20-1; J gene: TRBJ1-1; CDR3 DNA: TGCAGTGCTACGGGACAGTGGAACACTGAAGCTTTCTTT; CDR3 protein: CSATGQWNTEAFF
clone size: many; D gene: -; V gene: TRBV7-2; J gene: TRBJ2-7; CDR3 DNA: TGTGCCAGCACCGCAATGGGACAATCCTACGAGCAGTACTTC; CDR3 protein: CASTAMGQSYEQYF
clone size: -; D gene: TRBD1; V gene: TRBV6-1; J gene: TRBJ2-7; CDR3 DNA: TGTGCCAGCAGCGACATACAGGGGGCCTACGAGCAGTACTTC; CDR3 protein: CASSDIQGAYEQYF
clone size: -; D gene: -; V gene: TRBV12-3/TRBV12-4; J gene: TRBJ1-1; CDR3 DNA: TGTGCCAGCAGCCGGAAAAGGGCTGAAGCTTTCTTT; CDR3 protein: CASSRKRAEAFF
clone size: few; D gene: -; V gene: TRBV20-1; J gene: TRBJ2-7; CDR3 DNA: TGCAGTGCTAGAGATCGGCGGGTCCCCTACGAGCAGTACTTC; CDR3 protein: CSARDRRVPYEQYF
clone size: -; D gene: -; V gene: TRBV6-1; J gene: TRBJ2-2; CDR3 DNA: TGTGCCAGCAGTGATATGGGGGGGCTGTTTTTT; CDR3 protein: CASSDMGGLFF
clone size: many; D gene: TRBD1; V gene: TRBV12-3/TRBV12-4; J gene: TRBJ2-7; CDR3 DNA: TGTGCCAGCAGAACCGGGACAGGGCCCTACGAGCAGTACTTC; CDR3 protein: CASRTGTGPYEQYF
clone size: -; D gene: TRBD2; V gene: TRBV5-4; J gene: TRBJ2-3; CDR3 DNA: TGTGCCAGCAGCAACGGACTAGCGGGGCCGCGGGATACGCAGTATTTT; CDR3 protein: CASSNGLAGPRDTQYF
clone size: few; D gene: TRBD2; V gene: TRBV20-1; J gene: TRBJ2-3; CDR3 DNA: TGCAGTGCGCCCCTAGCGGGGGGCCGCACAGATACGCAGTATTTT; CDR3 protein: CSAPLAGGRTDTQYF
clone size: -; D gene: -; V gene: TRBV27; J gene: TRBJ2-7; CDR3 DNA: TGTGCCAGCACGGAATGGGAGCAGTACTTC; CDR3 protein: CASTEWEQYF
clone size: few; D gene: -; V gene: TRBV7-8; J gene: TRBJ2-2; CDR3 DNA: TGTGCCAGCAGCTTTGGGGTCGGGGAGCTGTTTTTT; CDR3 protein: CASSFGVGELFF
clone size: -; D gene: -; V gene: TRBV12-3/TRBV12-4; J gene: TRBJ2-2; CDR3 DNA: TGTGCCAGCAGTTTTCGCTTGTTAGCAAACACCGGGGAGCTGTTTTTT; CDR3 protein: CASSFRLLANTGELFF
clone size: -; D gene: TRBD1; V gene: TRBV20-1; J gene: TRBJ2-3; CDR3 DNA: TGCAGTGCTCCGGGACAGGACAATACGCAGTATTTT; CDR3 protein: CSAPGQDNTQYF
clone size: -; D gene: TRBD1; V gene: TRBV25-1; J gene: TRBJ2-1; CDR3 DNA: TGTGCCAGCAGTGAAACTCGGCTCGGCACAGGGGTCTACAATGAGCAGTTCTTC; CDR3 protein: CASSETRLGTGVYNEQFF
clone size: -; D gene: -; V gene: TRBV3-1; J gene: TRBJ2-3; CDR3 DNA: TGTGCCAGCAGAGGCCAGGGGACTACCACAGATACGCAGTATTTT; CDR3 protein: CASRGQGTTTDTQYF
clone size: many; D gene: -; V gene: TRBV11-2; J gene: TRBJ1-5; CDR3 DNA: TGTGCCAGCAGCTACAGCGGCGATAGCAATCAGCCCCAGCATTTT; CDR3 protein: CASSYSGDSNQPQHF
clone size: many; D gene: -; V gene: TRBV3-1; J gene: TRBJ1-1; CDR3 DNA: TGTGCCAGCAGCCAAGAGACTGTTATGAACACTGAAGCTTTCTTT; CDR3 protein: CASSQETVMNTEAFF
clone size: many; D gene: TRBD2; V gene: TRBV2; J gene: TRBJ2-5; CDR3 DNA: TGTGCCAGCAGCCTTAGCGGGACCAGCCAAGAGACCCAGTACTTC; CDR3 protein: CASSLSGTSQETQYF
clone size: many; D gene: -; V gene: TRBV12-3/TRBV12-4; J gene: TRBJ2-2; CDR3 DNA: TGTGCCAGCAGTAGCCGGGGGAACACCGGGGAGCTGTTTTTT; CDR3 protein: CASSSRGNTGELFF
clone size: many; D gene: TRBD2; V gene: TRBV29-1; J gene: TRBJ2-7; CDR3 DNA: TGCAGCGTTCTGGCTTTAGGTAGCGGGAGCTACCACGAGCAGTACTTC; CDR3 protein: CSVLALGSGSYHEQYF
clone size: many; D gene: TRBD2; V gene: TRBV7-8; J gene: TRBJ2-2; CDR3 DNA: TGTGCCAGCAGCCAAGGACAGCGGGAGCCCACCGGGGAGCTGTTTTTT; CDR3 protein: CASSQGQREPTGELFF